This entry is about one TCR beta chain. Its antigen is not known. This entry is derived from a study of cytomegalovirus exposure and HLA in healthy donors. Study-level background: The Caucasian-associated ancestry cluster held around four fifths of 300 to 450 genotyped donors.

General study findings and limits: Across all donors, roughly uniform sequencing depth was an assumption of the presence/absence analyses.

The PCR employed 60 Vbeta primers together with 13 Jbeta primers. Clones were read by immunoSEQ multiplex PCR, and TCRdb kept only the in-frame ones, dropping some. The sample holds some 170,000 clones; over 70% are singletons and the top ten take about 2.3%. This CDR3 contains 13 residues. CDR1 SGHTA and CDR2 FQGTGA come from the germline V gene. After removal of 3 bases from V and 4 bases from J, the junction contained 3 bases not matched to a gene. The V and J genes are TRBV7-3 and TRBJ2-7, with 7 bases aligning to TRBD1. This TCR was sampled from a woman aged 25 to 39 in good health and CMV-seronegative. The source material was PBMCs. The CDR3 loop is CASSFGTAYEQYF. The CDR3 DNA follows: TGTGCCAGCAGCTTCGGGACAGCTTACGAGCAGTACTTC.